The 22 T cell receptor beta chains listed next were all sequenced from one sample in a study of cytomegalovirus exposure and HLA in healthy donors. The table came from immunoSEQ multiplex PCR; TCRdb's copy has only in-frame clones and leaves some out. The repertoire consists of 200,000 or so clones, with about 80% occurring once and the leading ten covering approximately 7%. The specimen was PBMCs. The receptors were gathered from a man aged 18-30 years in good health and CMV-seropositive.

The chain employs TRBV5-1 and TRBJ2-7, with D possibly matching TRBD2 (5 bases). Germline CDR1 and CDR2: SGHRS and YFSETQ. The ends were cut back, 0 bases at V and 2 bases at J, with 9 bases in the middle. CDR3 length: 14 residues. CDR3 loop: CASSLGPGTYEQYF. The CDR3 DNA sequence: TGCGCCAGCAGCTTGGGGCCGGGGACCTACGAGCAGTACTTC. The full variable domain, with the rest looked up from reference TRBV5-1 and TRBJ2-7, is KAGVTQTPRYLIKTRGQQVTLSCSPISGHRSVSWYQQTPGQGLQFLFEYFSETQRNKGNFPGRFSGRQFSNSRSEMNVSTLELGDSALYLCASSLGPGTYEQYFGPGTRLTVT.

The chain has TRBV28 and TRBJ2-5; D gene ambiguous. Trimming left V 4 bases short and J 7 bases short, with 10 bases between. The germline gives CDR1 MDHEN, CDR2 SYDVKM. The length of the CDR3 is 12 residues. DNA of the CDR3: TGTGCCAGCAGTTATGGCCGGGTGACCCAGTACTTC. Residues: CASSYGRVTQYF.

CDR3 DNA sequence: TGCGCCACCACCCCATCCAACCCCACTTGGGATACGCAGTATTTT. It is translated as CATTPSNPTWDTQYF. The chain couples TRBV10-2 to TRBJ2-3; D unresolved. The CDR3 length is 15 residues. Germline values: CDR1 WSHSY, CDR2 SAAADI. Trimming took off 10 bases at V and 6 bases at J, with 23 bases between the two ends.

DNA for the CDR3: TGTGCCAGCAGCCCCACTAGCGGGACAGTCTACGAGCAGTACTTC. Translating it yields CASSPTSGTVYEQYF. The chain has TRBV28 and TRBJ2-7; 10 bases line up with TRBD2. Trimming removed 6 bases from V and 3 bases from J; junction bases left unmatched: 8. This CDR3 spans 15 amino acids. Per the germline V gene, CDR1 is MDHEN and CDR2 is SYDVKM.

The J gene is TRBJ2-7, the V gene TRBV27, with TRBD2 matching 12 bases. V lost 0 bases, J lost 9 bases, and 9 bases stayed unmatched. Per the germline V gene, CDR1 is MNHEY and CDR2 is SMNVEV (reference sequence). This CDR3 is 16 amino acids long. The CDR3 loop reads CASSLSSVASGGGQYF. CDR3 DNA: TGTGCCAGCAGTTTATCCTCCGTGGCTAGCGGGGGGGGGCAGTACTTC.

This clone showed up just once. The chain combines TRBV28 with TRBJ2-5; tentative D call: TRBD2 (6 bases). From germline, CDR1 is MDHEN and CDR2 SYDVKM. Trimming stripped 2 bases from V and 5 bases from J, with 15 bases between. CDR3 length: 15 residues. This chain's CDR3 is CASSLVGRGGETQYF. The CDR3 DNA follows: TGTGCCAGCAGTTTAGTCGGGCGGGGCGGGGAGACCCAGTACTTC.

This sequence joins TRBV5-1 and TRBJ2-3; no firm D call. Germline CDR1 SGHRS, CDR2 YFSETQ. The CDR3 contains 14 residues. The ends were cut back, 0 bases at V and 1 base at J, with 6 bases in the middle. The chain's CDR3 is CASSLDVGTDTQYF. DNA for the CDR3: TGCGCCAGCAGCTTGGATGTCGGCACAGATACGCAGTATTTT.

V and J are TRBV29-1 and TRBJ2-1; TRBD2 is a possible D gene (5 bases). The CDR3 is 12 residues long. Trimming left V 7 bases short and J 4 bases short, with 11 bases between. CDR1 SQVTM and CDR2 ANQGSEA come from the germline V gene. CDR3 sequence reads: CSATPGYNEQFF. The DNA for the CDR3 is TGCAGCGCCACCCCGGGGTACAATGAGCAGTTCTTC.

J is TRBJ2-5 and V is TRBV28; no clear D. Looked up from germline, CDR1 is MDHEN and CDR2 is SYDVKM. The CDR3 contains 12 residues. Trimming cost V 6 bases and J 0 bases, with 5 bases left between them. The CDR3 region has the DNA TGTGCCAGCAGAGTAGACCAAGAGACCCAGTACTTC. Protein sequence: CASRVDQETQYF.

This clone came up a few times. The genes are TRBV30 and TRBJ2-2; 10 bases are shared with TRBD2. The CDR3 consists of 13 residues. V trimming: 5 bases; J trimming: 5 bases; junction bases outside the gene matches: 2. The germline V gene encodes CDR1 GTSNPN and CDR2 SVGIG (reference sequence). The CDR3 DNA reads TGTGCCTGGGGAGCGGGAGGGACCGGGGAGCTGTTTTTT. Protein sequence: CAWGAGGTGELFF.

V and J are TRBV19 and TRBJ1-5; D not certain. The CDR3 totals 15 residues. The germline gives CDR1 LNHDA, CDR2 SQIVND (reference sequence). V shed 3 bases and J shed 1 base, with 10 bases lying between them. The CDR3 coding sequence is TGTGCCAGTAGTATTTCCGGGGAGAGCAATCAGCCCCAGCATTTT. It yields the protein CASSISGESNQPQHF.

The chain links TRBV11-3 to TRBJ2-7; 7 bases fit TRBD1. Trimming cost V 3 bases and J 6 bases; bases outside gene matches: 11. The CDR3 runs 15 residues. Germline V gene sequence: CDR1 SGHNT, CDR2 YENEEA. The CDR3 spells CASSFGGQTFGEQYF. CDR3 nucleotides: TGTGCCAGCAGCTTTGGGGGACAGACTTTCGGCGAGCAGTACTTC.

CDR3 region: CAISEWGGSDQPQHF. The CDR3 DNA sequence: TGTGCCATCAGTGAGTGGGGGGGGTCAGATCAGCCCCAGCATTTT. The gene calls are TRBV10-3 and TRBJ1-5; D possibly corresponds to TRBD1 (5 bases). Between the trimmed V and J ends, which lost 1 base and 5 bases, there was a span of 12 bases. CDR1 is ENHRY and CDR2 is SYGVKD in the germline V gene. The CDR3 covers 15 residues.

The chain uses TRBV6-1 and TRBJ2-7, with D hard to call. In germline, CDR1 is MNHNS, CDR2 SASEGT. The V gene lost 10 bases and the J gene lost 0 bases, with 10 bases spanning the gap. This CDR3 contains 12 residues. The CDR3 loop is CATGLSSYEQYF. Here the CDR3 DNA reads TGTGCCACAGGTTTGAGCTCCTACGAGCAGTACTTC.

The chain joins TRBV28 to TRBJ1-4; D remains ambiguous. The V end was cut by 5 bases, the J end by 8 bases, with 15 bases between. This CDR3 region has 14 residues. Germline V lookup: CDR1 MDHEN, CDR2 SYDVKM. CDR3 protein: CASSNFQAGEKLFF. Here the CDR3 DNA reads TGTGCCAGCAGTAATTTCCAGGCTGGGGAAAAACTGTTTTTT.

The chain couples TRBV9 to TRBJ1-1, with a tentative D call TRBD1 (6 bases). Per germline, CDR1 SGDLS and CDR2 YYNGEE. The CDR3 is 14 amino acids. V lost 3 bases, J lost 6 bases, and 15 bases lay in between. DNA for the CDR3: TGTGCCAGCAGCGGAAGACAGGACCGACCTGAAGCTTTCTTT. This codes for CASSGRQDRPEAFF.

The chain carries TRBV15 and TRBJ2-1, with D possibly TRBD2 on 5 matching bases. CDR3 size: 15 residues. Germline CDR1 LNHNV, CDR2 YYDKDF (reference sequence). V gave up 0 bases and J gave up 7 bases, with 13 bases separating them. The chain's CDR3 is CATSRDMDFRNEQFF. The CDR3 nucleotides read TGTGCCACCAGCAGAGATATGGACTTCCGGAATGAGCAGTTCTTC.

There are a few counts of this clone. This chain uses TRBV19 with TRBJ1-1; D remains ambiguous. The CDR3 extends over 13 amino acids. Germline V gene sequence: CDR1 LNHDA, CDR2 SQIVND (reference sequence). Trimming stripped 1 base from V and 11 bases from J, with 14 bases between. CDR3: CASSIGEITAAFF. The CDR3 bases are TGTGCCAGTAGTATAGGGGAGATAACGGCGGCTTTCTTT.

The chain links TRBV28 to TRBJ2-2; D possibly corresponds to TRBD2 (6 bases). With 7 bases removed from V and 5 bases from J, the gap between germline ends came to 14 bases. The CDR3 has 14 residues. The germline CDR1 and CDR2 sequences are MDHEN and SYDVKM. CDR3 region: CASTGAPGTGELFF. The CDR3, as DNA: TGTGCCAGCACGGGAGCCCCGGGGACCGGGGAGCTGTTTTTT.

CDR3 loop: CASSPLGGEQFF. CDR3 DNA: TGTGCCAGCAGCCCGCTTGGCGGTGAGCAGTTCTTC. The chain couples TRBV7-8 to TRBJ2-1; D remains ambiguous. The CDR3 contains 12 residues. V was trimmed by 5 bases and J by 9 bases, leaving 11 bases between them. Germline loops: CDR1 SGHVS, CDR2 FQNEAQ. Drawing the rest from reference TRBV7-8 and TRBJ2-1, the complete variable domain is GAGVSQSPRYKVAKRGQDVALRCDPISGHVSLFWYQQALGQGPEFLTYFQNEAQLDKSGLPSDRFFAERPEGSVSTLKIQRTQQEDSAVYLCASSPLGGEQFFGPGTRLTVL.

The chain recombines TRBV28 with TRBJ1-2, with no clear D. Trimming removed 5 bases from V and 0 bases from J, with 22 bases in between. The CDR3 totals 18 residues. Germline V gene lookup returns CDR1 MDHEN and CDR2 SYDVKM. The CDR3 DNA is TGTGCCAGCAGTACCCGCCTCATGAACCCCCAGTCTAACTATGGCTACACCTTC. The encoded protein is CASSTRLMNPQSNYGYTF.

This clone has a handful of counts. V and J are TRBV7-8 and TRBJ1-2, with D possibly being TRBD1 (5 bases). Germline lookup yields CDR1 SGHVS and CDR2 FQNEAQ. The CDR3 is 13 residues long. The germline V and J ends were trimmed by 5 bases and 4 bases, with 11 bases remaining between them. This CDR3 reads CASSATRGYGYTF. CDR3 in DNA: TGTGCCAGCAGCGCGACAAGGGGCTATGGCTACACCTTC. The full variable domain, its missing parts supplied by reference TRBV7-8 and TRBJ1-2, is GAGVSQSPRYKVAKRGQDVALRCDPISGHVSLFWYQQALGQGPEFLTYFQNEAQLDKSGLPSDRFFAERPEGSVSTLKIQRTQQEDSAVYLCASSATRGYGYTFGSGTRLTVV.